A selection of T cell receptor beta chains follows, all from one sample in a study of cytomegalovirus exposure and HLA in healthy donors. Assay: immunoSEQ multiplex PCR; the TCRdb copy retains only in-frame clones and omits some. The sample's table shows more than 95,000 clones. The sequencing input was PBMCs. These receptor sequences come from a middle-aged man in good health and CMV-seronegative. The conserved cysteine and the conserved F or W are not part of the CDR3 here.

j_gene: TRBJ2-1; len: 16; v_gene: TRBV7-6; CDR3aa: ASSLVGLAGGLKIEQF
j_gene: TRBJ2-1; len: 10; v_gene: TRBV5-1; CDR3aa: ASSLAQNEQF
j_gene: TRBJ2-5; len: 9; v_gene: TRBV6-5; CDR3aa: ASSSKETQY
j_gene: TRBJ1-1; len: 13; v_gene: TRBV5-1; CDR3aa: ASSFRQGGGTEAF
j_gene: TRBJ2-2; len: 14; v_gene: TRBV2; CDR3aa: ASNRRTGSGTGELF
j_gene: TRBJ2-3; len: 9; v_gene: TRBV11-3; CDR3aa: ASSSSDTQY
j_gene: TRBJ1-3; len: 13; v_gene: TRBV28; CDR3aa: ASRAGGYSGNTIY
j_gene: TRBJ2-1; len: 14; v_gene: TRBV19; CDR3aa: ASSIDLAGGYNEQF
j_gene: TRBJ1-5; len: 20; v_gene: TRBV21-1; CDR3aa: ASSNLGGQGEGNPMQGQPQH
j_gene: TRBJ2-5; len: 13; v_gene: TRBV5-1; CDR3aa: ASSPVVANQETQY
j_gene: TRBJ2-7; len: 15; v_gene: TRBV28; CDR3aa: ASRPLDTLRPSYEQY
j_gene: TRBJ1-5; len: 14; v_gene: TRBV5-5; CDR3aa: ASSPLQALPNQPQH
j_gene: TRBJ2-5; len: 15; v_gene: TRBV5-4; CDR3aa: ASSLGGLAGAQETQY
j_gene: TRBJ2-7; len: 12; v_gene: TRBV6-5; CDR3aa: ASKVAGPYYEQY
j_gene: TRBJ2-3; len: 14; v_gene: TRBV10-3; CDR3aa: AISGTSGSSTDTQY
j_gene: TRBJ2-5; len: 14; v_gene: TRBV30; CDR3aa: AWIEETSGRSETQY
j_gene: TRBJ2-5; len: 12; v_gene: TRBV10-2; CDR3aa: ASSEAGTHKTQY
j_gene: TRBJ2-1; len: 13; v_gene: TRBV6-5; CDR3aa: ASSYMGDNYNEQF
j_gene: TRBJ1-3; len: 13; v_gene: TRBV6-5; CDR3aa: ASRAGQYSENTIY
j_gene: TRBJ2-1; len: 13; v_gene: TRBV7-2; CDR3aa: ASSIQGGTYNEQF
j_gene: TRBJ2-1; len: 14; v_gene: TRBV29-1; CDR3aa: SVEGLAGVSYNEQF
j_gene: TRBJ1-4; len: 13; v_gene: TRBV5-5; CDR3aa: ASSFEGQAGEKLF
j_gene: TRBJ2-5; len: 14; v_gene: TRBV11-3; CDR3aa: ASSLDGQRERETQY
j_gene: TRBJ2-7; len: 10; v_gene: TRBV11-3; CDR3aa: ASSLGGREQY
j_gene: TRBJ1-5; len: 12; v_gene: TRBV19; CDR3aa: ASRTGWGNQPQH
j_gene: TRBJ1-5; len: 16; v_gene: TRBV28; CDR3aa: ASSLFFFKGNSNQPQH
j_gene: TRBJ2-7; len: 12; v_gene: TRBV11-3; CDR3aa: ASSPLRGSYEQY
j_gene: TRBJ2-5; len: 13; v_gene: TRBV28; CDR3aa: ASSGSGAGLAAQY
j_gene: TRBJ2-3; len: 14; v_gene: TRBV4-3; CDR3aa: ASSQQASGPTDTQY
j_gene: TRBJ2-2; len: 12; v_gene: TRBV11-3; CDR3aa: ASSFLTNTGELF
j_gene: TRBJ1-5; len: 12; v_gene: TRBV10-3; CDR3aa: AISTNGVGQPQH
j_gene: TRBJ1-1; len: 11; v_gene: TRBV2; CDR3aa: ASRKGGGTEAF
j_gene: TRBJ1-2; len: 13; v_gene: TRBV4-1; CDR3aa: ASSPSSGEIWGYT
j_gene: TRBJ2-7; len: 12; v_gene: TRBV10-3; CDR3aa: AISGRLAEYEQY
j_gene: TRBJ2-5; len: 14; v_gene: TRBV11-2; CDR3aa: ASSLVRTGVVETQY
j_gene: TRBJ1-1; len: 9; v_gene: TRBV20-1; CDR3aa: SARSTGEAF
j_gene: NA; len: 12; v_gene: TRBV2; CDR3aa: ASRNRDKAYEQY
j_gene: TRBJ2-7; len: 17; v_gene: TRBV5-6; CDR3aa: ASSADPVRVRGSSYEQY
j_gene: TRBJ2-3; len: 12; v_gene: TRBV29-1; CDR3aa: SVAVLQATDTQY
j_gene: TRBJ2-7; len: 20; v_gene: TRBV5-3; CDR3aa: ARSLPWTSGREIGSEGDEQY
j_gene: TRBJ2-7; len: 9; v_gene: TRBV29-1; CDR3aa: SAYGEGEQY
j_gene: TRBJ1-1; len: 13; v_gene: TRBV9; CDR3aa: ASSVEGQGRAEAF
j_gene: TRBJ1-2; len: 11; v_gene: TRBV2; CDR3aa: ASSRQGADGYT
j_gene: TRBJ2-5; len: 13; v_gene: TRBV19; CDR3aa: ASSTGVLRWETQY
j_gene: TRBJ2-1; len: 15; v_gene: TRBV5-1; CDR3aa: ASSLAGVVTGWNEQF
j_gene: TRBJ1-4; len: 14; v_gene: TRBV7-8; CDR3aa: ASSLNVGGGNEKLF
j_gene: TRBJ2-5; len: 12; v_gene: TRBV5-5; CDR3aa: ASSLEPGQETQY
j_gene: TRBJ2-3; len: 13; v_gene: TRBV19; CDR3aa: ASSIPGGGRDTQY
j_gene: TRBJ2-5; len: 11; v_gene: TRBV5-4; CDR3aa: ASSLAGKETQY
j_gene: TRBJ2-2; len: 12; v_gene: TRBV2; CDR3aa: ASSVAGDTGELF
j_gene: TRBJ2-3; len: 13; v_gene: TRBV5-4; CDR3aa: ASSSGGRGTDTQY
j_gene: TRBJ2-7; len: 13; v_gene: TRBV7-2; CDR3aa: ASSPFSGSYNEQY